A single sample is the source of the 26 T cell receptor beta chains below, sequenced in a study of blood T cell repertoires in COVID-19. Clones were sequenced by immunoSEQ multiplex PCR, and TCRdb holds only the in-frame ones, with some missing. The top ten hold about 1.4% of the sample, which has 350,000 to 500,000 clones, 70% to 90% seen once. Sequencing was done on a sample of PBMCs or T cells enriched from blood (not recorded which). These TCRs come from a woman between 18 and 29 years old who had been exposed to COVID-19.

V gene TRBV28 combines with J gene TRBJ2-1, with TRBD1 matching over 7 bases. The germline V gene has CDR1 MDHEN and CDR2 SYDVKM. The CDR3 extends over 17 amino acids. V lost 1 base to trimming and J lost 0 bases; unmatched junction nucleotides: 6. The CDR3 is CASSLLGSGGSYNEQFF. The CDR3 nucleotides read TGTGCCAGCAGTTTATTAGGTTCAGGGGGCTCCTACAATGAGCAGTTCTTC.

The rearrangement links TRBV4-1 to TRBJ2-4, with TRBD1 matching over 9 bases. Germline V gives CDR1 MGHRA, CDR2 YSYEKL. CDR3 size: 16 residues. V lost 3 bases, J lost 5 bases, and 8 bases stayed unmatched. The CDR3: CASSQRYNRGQNIQYF. CDR3 nucleotides: TGCGCCAGCAGCCAGCGCTACAACAGGGGGCAAAACATTCAGTACTTC.

The J gene is TRBJ1-3, the V gene TRBV18; TRBD1 aligns across 8 bases. Germline V gene sequence: CDR1 KGHSH, CDR2 LQKENI. The CDR3 has 16 residues. V was pared by 5 bases and J by 2 bases, with 8 bases of the junction left unmatched. The CDR3: CASSGTGQGAGNTIYF. In DNA, the CDR3 is TGTGCCAGCTCAGGGACCGGACAGGGAGCTGGAAACACCATATATTTT.

The chain links TRBV5-1 to TRBJ2-3; TRBD2 matches 15 bases. The CDR3 runs to 17 residues. The V and J ends lost 5 bases and 1 base, in that order; junction bases with no gene match: 5. The germline V gene encodes CDR1 SGHRS and CDR2 YFSETQ. The CDR3 nucleotides read TGCGCCAGCAGTCCGGGACTAGCGGGGGGTCGCACAGATACGCAGTATTTT. Protein product: CASSPGLAGGRTDTQYF.

This chain connects TRBV5-1 to TRBJ2-5; possible D gene TRBD2, 5 bases. This CDR3 comprises 13 residues. V was clipped by 2 bases and J by 5 bases, with 10 bases between them. Germline V gene lookup returns CDR1 SGHRS and CDR2 YFSETQ. The CDR3: CASSLRGFETQYF. The CDR3 DNA reads as TGCGCCAGCAGCTTACGAGGGTTCGAGACCCAGTACTTC.

The chain links TRBV5-5 to TRBJ1-1; the D is unclear. This CDR3 region has 15 residues. Germline CDR1 SGHKS, CDR2 YYEKEE (reference sequence). V was shortened by 1 base and J by 4 bases, with 14 bases between the two germline ends. CDR3 in DNA: TGTGCCAGCAGCTTGAATCTCCCCGGGAGCACTGAAGCTTTCTTT. Translation gives CASSLNLPGSTEAFF.

A word on this clone: Other DNA sequences within the sample encode an identical CDR3. This chain joins TRBV18 and TRBJ2-7; D is uncertain. The CDR3 totals 12 residues. CDR1 and CDR2 from the germline V gene are KGHSH and LQKENI. V lost 6 bases, J lost 0 bases, and 6 bases lay in between. CDR3 DNA: TGTGCCAGCTCCCCGAGCTCCTACGAGCAGTACTTC. This gives the protein CASSPSSYEQYF.

V and J are TRBV4-3 and TRBJ2-6, with a weak D call TRBD1 (6 bases). Germline V CDR1 and CDR2: LGHNA, YSLEER. The CDR3 has 18 amino acids. Trimming removed 4 bases at V and 0 bases at J, with 16 bases between. For the CDR3, the DNA is TGCGCCAGCAGCCCTACAGGGTATTCGGCCTCTGGGGCCAACGTCCTGACTTTC. Translated: CASSPTGYSASGANVLTF.

The chain recombines TRBV4-2 with TRBJ1-2; the D is unclear. The V gene lost 3 bases and the J gene lost 4 bases, with 6 bases spanning the gap. Looked up from germline, CDR1 is LGHNA and CDR2 is YNFKEQ. The CDR3 extends over 12 amino acids. CDR3 bases: TGTGCCAGCAGCCATAACACCTATGGCTACACCTTC. Amino acid sequence: CASSHNTYGYTF.

The rearrangement joins TRBV9 to TRBJ2-7, with D possibly TRBD2 on 5 matching bases. The CDR3 runs to 13 residues. Germline CDR1 is SGDLS and CDR2 is YYNGEE. V shed 4 bases and J shed 6 bases, with 14 bases lying between them. CDR3 region: CASSTDYTGEQYF. The CDR3 region has the DNA TGTGCCAGCAGCACAGACTATACGGGCGAGCAGTACTTC.

The chain's CDR3 is CASRTFGLADKDNEQFF. The CDR3, as DNA: TGTGCCAGCAGGACCTTTGGGCTAGCGGATAAAGACAATGAGCAGTTCTTC. This chain joins TRBV7-9 and TRBJ2-1; 7 nucleotides agree with TRBD2. The V segment lost 6 bases and the J segment 5 bases; nucleotides outside the gene matches: 16. This CDR3 has 17 residues. Germline values: CDR1 SEHNR, CDR2 FQNEAQ (reference sequence).

This chain links TRBV7-2 with TRBJ2-2; perhaps TRBD1 as D (6 bases). Germline values: CDR1 SGHTA, CDR2 FQGNSA. Trimming took off 5 bases at V and 0 bases at J, with 7 bases between the two ends. The CDR3 is 14 residues long. CDR3 DNA sequence: TGTGCCAGCAGCGGGACATCGAACACCGGGGAGCTGTTTTTT. This encodes CASSGTSNTGELFF.

The rearrangement joins TRBV5-1 to TRBJ2-2; tentative D call: TRBD1 (6 bases). CDR3 size: 16 residues. Trimming removed 3 bases from V and 1 base from J, with 13 bases in between. Germline CDR1 SGHRS, CDR2 YFSETQ. CDR3 protein: CASSSTGTQNTGELFF. CDR3 nucleotides: TGCGCCAGCAGCTCTACCGGGACACAGAACACCGGGGAGCTGTTTTTT.

The table lists this clone with a few counts. The CDR3 sequence is CASSNGVSTEAFF. In DNA form, the CDR3 reads TGTGCCAGTAGTAACGGGGTGAGCACTGAAGCTTTCTTT. V is TRBV19 and J is TRBJ1-1; the D is unclear. CDR1 and CDR2 from the germline V gene are LNHDA and SQIVND (reference sequence). V was pared by 4 bases and J by 4 bases, with 10 bases between. There are 13 residues in the CDR3. Based on the CDR3 plus reference TRBV19 and TRBJ1-1, the full variable domain is DGGITQSPKYLFRKEGQNVTLSCEQNLNHDAMYWYRQDPGQGLRLIYYSQIVNDFQKGDIAEGYSVSREKKESFPLTVTSAQKNPTAFYLCASSNGVSTEAFFGQGTRLTVV.

The J gene is TRBJ1-3, the V gene TRBV7-9; 7 bases agree with TRBD1. Germline lookup yields CDR1 SEHNR and CDR2 FQNEAQ (reference sequence). There are 16 residues in the CDR3. Trimming removed 5 bases from V and 0 bases from J; junction bases left unmatched: 7. The CDR3 coding sequence is TGTGCCAGCAGCCCCCAACAGGGGATCTCTGGAAACACCATATATTTT. This translates into CASSPQQGISGNTIYF.

Only a few counts were recorded for this clone. This rearrangement joins TRBV19 to TRBJ2-7, with D possibly TRBD2 on 6 matching bases. CDR1 is LNHDA, CDR2 SQIVND, per germline (reference sequence). Trimming removed 6 bases from V and 2 bases from J, with 17 bases in between. CDR3 length equals 15 residues. CDR3: CASRRGGETTYEQYF. Here the CDR3 DNA reads TGTGCCAGTAGGAGGGGCGGGGAAACTACCTACGAGCAGTACTTC.

The chain employs TRBV6-5 and TRBJ1-6, with 9 bases fitting TRBD1. Germline V gene sequence: CDR1 MNHEY, CDR2 SVGAGI. The junction had 7 bases not matched to a gene; V was cut back by 10 bases and J by 3 bases. The CDR3 length is 15 residues. As DNA, the CDR3 is TGTGCCACAAGGACAGGGGACAGCTATAATTCACCCCTCCACTTT. It specifies CATRTGDSYNSPLHF.

This rearrangement joins TRBV5-6 to TRBJ2-5; no clear D gene. Germline V CDR1 and CDR2: SGHDT, YYEEEE. Trimming left V 2 bases short and J 2 bases short, with 10 bases between. The CDR3 runs 14 residues. The CDR3 loop is CASSLFRYQETQYF. DNA of the CDR3: TGTGCCAGCAGCTTATTTCGCTATCAAGAGACCCAGTACTTC.

The chain joins TRBV18 to TRBJ2-5; possible D gene TRBD1, 5 bases. The CDR3 contains 12 residues. Germline values: CDR1 KGHSH, CDR2 LQKENI. V was cut by 3 bases and J by 3 bases, with 5 bases left in between. The CDR3 bases are TGTGCCAGCTCACCCAGGGAAGAGACCCAGTACTTC. It yields the protein CASSPREETQYF.

The V call is TRBV7-6, the J call TRBJ1-1; maybe TRBD1 (6 bases). This CDR3 has 13 amino acids. Looked up from germline, CDR1 is SGHVS and CDR2 is FNYEAQ. Trimming cost V 6 bases and J 3 bases, with 11 bases left between them. CDR3 protein: CASRAGAYTEAFF. The DNA of the CDR3 is TGTGCCAGCAGGGCAGGGGCCTACACTGAAGCTTTCTTT.

This chain joins TRBV7-9 and TRBJ2-3, with D hard to call. Deletions cut 6 bases from V and 2 bases from J, with 12 bases between. Germline V gene data show CDR1 as SEHNR and CDR2 as FQNEAQ (reference sequence). The CDR3 covers 14 residues. The CDR3 DNA follows: TGTGCCAGCAGGGGCAGCTATCACACAGATACGCAGTATTTT. It encodes CASRGSYHTDTQYF.

DNA of the CDR3: TGTGCCAGCAGCGGTTCCCCCTCCGAGCAGTACTTC. This sequence encodes CASSGSPSEQYF. The rearrangement uses TRBV9 and TRBJ2-7; D is unresolved. The CDR3 contains 12 residues. Germline values: CDR1 SGDLS, CDR2 YYNGEE. V gave up 3 bases and J gave up 6 bases, with 10 bases separating them.

The gene calls are TRBV2 and TRBJ1-5; 8 nucleotides align to TRBD1. This CDR3 contains 13 residues. V shed 4 bases and J 4 bases; nucleotides not matched to a gene: 0. In germline, CDR1 is SNHLY, CDR2 FYNNEI. CDR3 loop: CASSGQGNQPQHF. DNA for the CDR3: TGTGCCAGCAGTGGACAGGGGAATCAGCCCCAGCATTTT.

This sequence joins TRBV6-5 and TRBJ1-1; the match to TRBD1 covers 10 bases. J was trimmed by 1 base and V by 6 bases; bases with no gene match: 5. This CDR3 is built from 15 residues. Germline CDR1 reads MNHEY; CDR2 reads SVGAGI. CDR3 in amino acids: CASSQWTGGNTEAFF. CDR3 DNA: TGTGCCAGCAGCCAATGGACAGGGGGGAACACTGAAGCTTTCTTT.

CDR3 bases: TGCGCCAGCAGACTCACTAGCGGGAGGGATGAGCAGTTCTTC. Translating it yields CASRLTSGRDEQFF. V gene TRBV4-1 combines with J gene TRBJ2-1; 13 positions match TRBD2. V lost 6 bases and J lost 8; bases outside the gene matches: 4. The germline CDR1 and CDR2 sequences are MGHRA and YSYEKL. The CDR3 is made up of 14 amino acids.

The chain links TRBV21-1 to TRBJ1-2; TRBD1 is taken as the D call from the table, unchecked against the DNA. TRBV21-1 is recorded as a pseudogene. The CDR3 extends over 14 amino acids. DNA for the CDR3: TGTGCCAGCAGCGCAACGACAGCAGGGGACGGCTACACCTTC. Amino acid sequence: CASSATTAGDGYTF.